Below, 8 T cell receptor beta chains from the same sample are listed, as sequenced in a study of blood T cell repertoires in COVID-19. Here immunoSEQ multiplex PCR was the method, and the copy in TCRdb shows in-frame clones only, minus some. The repertoire holds about 15,000 clones, with 60% to 80% as singletons. Specimen: peripheral blood. The origin of the receptors is a human donor in a cohort sampled during active COVID-19.

This clone is judged medium-sized. This rearrangement joins TRBV11-3 to TRBJ2-5; 10 nucleotides match TRBD2. Germline V gene sequence: CDR1 SGHNT, CDR2 YENEEA. The CDR3 extends over 15 amino acids. The ends lost 0 bases at V and 5 bases at J; junction bases unmatched: 3. The CDR3 DNA follows: TGTGCCAGCAGCTTAGAAGCGGGAGGGTCGGAGACCCAGTACTTC. Translation gives CASSLEAGGSETQYF.

V gene TRBV11-3 combines with J gene TRBJ2-3, with D possibly being TRBD1 (6 bases). Germline values: CDR1 SGHNT, CDR2 YENEEA. This CDR3 comprises 16 residues. Trimming left V 1 base short and J 6 bases short, with 17 bases between. The CDR3: CASSLGNLGAWDTQYF. DNA of the CDR3: TGTGCCAGCAGCTTAGGGAACCTGGGGGCATGGGATACGCAGTATTTT.

The genes are TRBV15 and TRBJ1-1, with D possibly TRBD1 on 5 matching bases. Germline CDR1 is LNHNV and CDR2 is YYDKDF (reference sequence). CDR3 length equals 14 residues. V was clipped by 6 bases and J by 3 bases, with 14 bases between them. The CDR3 DNA reads TGTGCCACCAGACCCGACAGTGACCACACTGAAGCTTTCTTT. It is translated as CATRPDSDHTEAFF.

The chain has TRBV9 and TRBJ1-1, with 10 bases matching TRBD1. The CDR3 spans 16 residues. Per germline, CDR1 SGDLS and CDR2 YYNGEE. V trimming: 4 bases; J trimming: 0 bases; junction bases outside the gene matches: 6. The CDR3 DNA reads as TGTGCCAGCAGCCTTCGGGACAGGGGCCTGAACACTGAAGCTTTCTTT. Amino acids: CASSLRDRGLNTEAFF.

By share of the sample, this clone is medium-sized. This sequence joins TRBV19 and TRBJ1-6; the D is unclear. V was cut by 5 bases and J by 10 bases, with 9 bases left in between. Germline CDR1 reads LNHDA; CDR2 reads SQIVND (reference sequence). The CDR3 totals 12 residues. CDR3 protein: CASSLGNSPLHF. The CDR3 DNA follows: TGTGCCAGTAGTCTCGGTAACTCACCCCTCCACTTT. The full variable domain, its missing parts supplied by reference TRBV19 and TRBJ1-6, is DGGITQSPKYLFRKEGQNVTLSCEQNLNHDAMYWYRQDPGQGLRLIYYSQIVNDFQKGDIAEGYSVSREKKESFPLTVTSAQKNPTAFYLCASSLGNSPLHFGNGTRLTVT.

The V and J genes are TRBV6-5 and TRBJ1-1; D gene uncertain. V was shortened by 6 bases and J by 7 bases, with 9 bases between the two germline ends. There are 11 residues in the CDR3. Germline V gives CDR1 MNHEY, CDR2 SVGAGI. This chain's CDR3 is CASRLSGEAFF. Written as DNA, the CDR3 is TGTGCCAGCAGACTTAGTGGTGAAGCTTTCTTT.

CDR3 residues: CASSSGRASTDTQYF. The CDR3 bases are TGTGCCAGCAGCTCGGGCAGGGCTAGCACAGATACGCAGTATTTT. J is TRBJ2-3 and V is TRBV3-1 (or the pseudogene TRBV3-2); weak D call: TRBD1 (5 bases). Looked up from germline, CDR1 is LGHDT and CDR2 is YNNKEL (reference sequence). The CDR3 runs to 15 residues. Trimming stripped 5 bases from V and 0 bases from J, with 12 bases between.

V and J are TRBV28 and TRBJ2-3; TRBD1 matches 7 bases. Germline V gene data show CDR1 as MDHEN and CDR2 as SYDVKM. Trimming at V came to 6 bases and at J to 2 bases, leaving 2 bases not matched to a gene. The CDR3 totals 13 residues. CDR3 loop: CASRGQITDTQYF. CDR3 bases: TGTGCCAGCAGGGGACAGATCACAGATACGCAGTATTTT. The variable domain in full, completed from reference TRBV28 and TRBJ2-3, reads DVKVTQSSRYLVKRTGEKVFLECVQDMDHENMFWYRQDPGLGLRLIYFSYDVKMKEKGDIPEGYSVSREKKERFSLILESASTNQTSMYLCASRGQITDTQYFGPGTRLTVL.